This T cell receptor beta chain came from a study of cytomegalovirus exposure and HLA in healthy donors. Study observations and caveats: Accounts indicate the classifier identified cytomegalovirus status with strong specificity and sensitivity.

With respect to this clone: Its antigen remains unknown.

This CDR3 contains 16 residues. Germline-derived CDR1 and CDR2 are MGHRA and YSYEKL. The V end was cut by 4 bases, the J end by 0 bases, with 13 bases between. Some clones are missing from TCRdb's copy, which holds only in-frame ones; the method was immunoSEQ multiplex PCR. The sample holds over 130,000 clones; around 87% are singletons and the top ten take roughly 9%. V gene TRBV4-1 combines with J gene TRBJ1-3; no firm D call. The sample was PBMCs. This clonotype was obtained from a man aged 18 to 30 in good health and CMV-seropositive. The CDR3 loop is CASSPLEASSGNTIYF. The CDR3 bases are TGCGCCAGCAGCCCTCTTGAGGCATCCTCTGGAAACACCATATATTTT.